Following are 30 T cell receptor beta chains from one sample sequenced in a study of cytomegalovirus exposure and HLA in healthy donors. With 60 Vbeta and 13 Jbeta primers, the PCR was carried out. The data were produced by immunoSEQ multiplex PCR, yet TCRdb's version contains in-frame clones alone and is incomplete. Of under 200,000 clones in the sample, around three quarters were seen once. The sequencing sample was made of PBMCs. These receptor sequences come from a woman aged 25 to 39 in good health and CMV-seronegative.

V usage is TRBV7-3 and J usage is TRBJ2-3, with 8 positions matching TRBD1. Trimming cost V 5 bases and J 6 bases; bases outside gene matches: 10. In germline, CDR1 is SGHTA, CDR2 FQGTGA. This CDR3 comprises 15 residues. The chain's CDR3 is CASSADRATGDTQYF. CDR3 DNA: TGTGCCAGCAGCGCGGACAGGGCGACGGGGGATACGCAGTATTTT.

This chain joins TRBV5-1 and TRBJ1-2; TRBD1 aligns across 7 bases. Germline trimming cut 0 bases from V and 7 bases from J; bases unmatched to any gene: 6. CDR1 SGHRS and CDR2 YFSETQ come from the germline V gene. There are 14 residues in the CDR3. This chain's CDR3 is CASSLEGASRGYTF. The CDR3 region has the DNA TGCGCCAGCAGCTTGGAGGGGGCTAGTCGTGGCTACACCTTC.

Note on this clone: The junction shows a germline mismatch at one end, possibly a read error. V gene TRBV10-1 combines with J gene TRBJ2-7; maybe TRBD1 (6 bases). Germline V CDR1 and CDR2: WNHNN, SYGVQD (reference sequence). The CDR3 runs to 13 residues. CDR3 DNA sequence: TGCGCCAGCAGTAAGTCCGACAGGTACGAGCAGTACTTC. Encoded protein: CASSKSDRYEQYF.

This clone came up a few times. The chain has TRBV14 and TRBJ1-1; D unclear. CDR1 SGHDN and CDR2 FVKESK come from the germline V gene. The CDR3 covers 14 residues. Between the trimmed V and J ends, which lost 4 bases and 6 bases, there was a span of 15 bases. The CDR3 sequence: CASSLAGGSAEAFF. The DNA of the CDR3 is TGTGCCAGCAGCCTAGCGGGTGGCTCGGCTGAAGCTTTCTTT.

In its sample, this clone was seen a few times. V usage is TRBV10-1 and J usage is TRBJ1-2; 7 positions match TRBD1. V lost 0 bases, J lost 7 bases, and 8 bases stayed unmatched. The CDR3 is made up of 15 amino acids. Germline CDR1 WNHNN, CDR2 SYGVQD (reference sequence). This chain's CDR3 is CASSESRGHVSGYTF. The CDR3 bases are TGCGCCAGCAGTGAGTCGAGGGGGCATGTGAGTGGCTACACCTTC.

This clone showed up just a few times. The V gene is TRBV27, the J gene TRBJ2-7, with D possibly matching TRBD2 (6 bases). The V end was cut by 6 bases, the J end by 3 bases, with 18 bases between. The germline V gene encodes CDR1 MNHEY and CDR2 SMNVEV (reference sequence). This CDR3 has 15 amino acids. The CDR3 sequence is CASREGQSGYYEQYF. As DNA, the CDR3 is TGTGCCAGCAGGGAGGGGCAATCAGGGTACTACGAGCAGTACTTC.

V is TRBV7-9 and J is TRBJ2-7; 8 nucleotides line up with TRBD1. The CDR3 loop spans 12 amino acids. CDR1 is SEHNR and CDR2 is FQNEAQ in the germline V gene (reference sequence). The V segment lost 2 bases and the J segment 7 bases; nucleotides outside the gene matches: 1. The CDR3 DNA reads TGTGCCAGCAGCTTAACAGGGGGGGAGCAGTACTTC. This sequence encodes CASSLTGGEQYF.

The V gene is TRBV11-2, the J gene TRBJ1-1; 10 positions match TRBD1. The CDR3 runs 17 residues. CDR1 and CDR2 from the germline V gene are SGHAT and FQNNGV. The trim removed 7 bases at V and 11 bases at J, leaving 22 bases unmatched. In nucleotides, the CDR3 is TGTGCCAGCAACCTCCGAAACCCGGGACAGGGGAGGAGCGGGGCTTTCTTT. It translates to CASNLRNPGQGRSGAFF.

This sequence joins TRBV27 and TRBJ1-5, with 7 positions matching TRBD1. CDR3 length: 17 residues. V trimming: 5 bases; J trimming: 0 bases; junction bases outside the gene matches: 10. CDR1 is MNHEY, CDR2 SMNVEV, per germline (reference sequence). In DNA, the CDR3 is TGTGCCAGCAGTCATAGACAGGGAAAATATAGCAATCAGCCCCAGCATTTT. This gives the protein CASSHRQGKYSNQPQHF.

This sequence joins TRBV5-6 and TRBJ1-5, with D hard to call. V was shortened by 0 bases and J by 0 bases, with 7 bases between the two germline ends. Germline CDR1 SGHDT, CDR2 YYEEEE. There are 15 residues in the CDR3. CDR3 nucleotides: TGTGCCAGCAGCTTGGGACGGGATAGCAATCAGCCCCAGCATTTT. It is translated as CASSLGRDSNQPQHF.

There are a few counts of this clone. The rearrangement uses TRBV6-1 and TRBJ2-7; 9 bases agree with TRBD2. Germline V lookup: CDR1 MNHNS, CDR2 SASEGT. V shed 7 bases, J shed 1 base, and the junction held 8 bases outside the gene matches. The CDR3 consists of 15 residues. CDR3 in DNA: TGTGCCAGCAAGTCCCTAGCGGGACTTTCCTACGAGCAGTACTTC. This gives the protein CASKSLAGLSYEQYF.

J is TRBJ1-5 and V is TRBV18; a weak D match, TRBD1 (5 bases). Looked up from germline, CDR1 is KGHSH and CDR2 is LQKENI. Trimming removed 3 bases from V and 2 bases from J, with 20 bases in between. The CDR3 covers 18 residues. DNA of the CDR3: TGTGCCAGCTCACCTCTCCCGCCCGGGGGGAAAGGCAATCAGCCCCAGCATTTT. It yields the protein CASSPLPPGGKGNQPQHF.

This sequence joins TRBV6-4 and TRBJ1-6, with 12 positions matching TRBD1. Germline trimming cut 6 bases from V and 10 bases from J; bases unmatched to any gene: 7. In germline, CDR1 is MRHNA, CDR2 SNTAGT. CDR3 size: 15 residues. CDR3 coding DNA: TGTGCCAGCAGGAGGGAGGGACAGGGGGCATCACCCCTCCACTTT. It encodes CASRREGQGASPLHF.

The chain has TRBV10-3 and TRBJ1-2; TRBD1 aligns across 8 bases. The CDR3 contains 12 residues. Germline CDR1 ENHRY, CDR2 SYGVKD. In DNA form, the CDR3 reads TGTTCTACCTCTAGGACAGGGCTTATTTCCACCTTC. This sequence encodes CSTSRTGLISTF.

The chain couples TRBV7-8 to TRBJ2-3, with no clear D. Germline V CDR1 and CDR2: SGHVS, FQNEAQ. The CDR3 length is 15 residues. Deletions cut 5 bases from V and 0 bases from J, with 12 bases between. CDR3 region: CASSPGPSSTDTQYF. In DNA form, the CDR3 reads TGTGCCAGCAGCCCAGGTCCGTCTAGCACAGATACGCAGTATTTT.

The chain couples TRBV5-5 to TRBJ2-3, with 8 bases matching TRBD2. Trimming cost V 4 bases and J 2 bases; bases outside gene matches: 9. This CDR3 is built from 16 residues. Per germline, CDR1 SGHKS and CDR2 YYEKEE (reference sequence). DNA for the CDR3: TGTGCCAGCAGCCATGGGAGCGGGAGCAACACAGATACGCAGTATTTT. It translates to CASSHGSGSNTDTQYF.

The J gene is TRBJ2-1, the V gene TRBV4-2, with a weak D call TRBD2 (6 bases). CDR1 is LGHNA and CDR2 is YNFKEQ in the germline V gene. Between the trimmed V and J ends, which lost 0 bases and 4 bases, there was a span of 13 bases. The CDR3 loop spans 16 amino acids. The CDR3, as DNA: TGTGCCAGCAGCCAAGATGGAGCTAGCGAGTACAATGAGCAGTTCTTC. Protein: CASSQDGASEYNEQFF.

V gene TRBV6-1 combines with J gene TRBJ1-4; D call uncertain. This CDR3 has 17 amino acids. Trimming took off 3 bases at V and 8 bases at J, with 22 bases between the two ends. The germline V gene encodes CDR1 MNHNS and CDR2 SASEGT. CDR3 in amino acids: CASSDSSVRGFREKLFF. In nucleotides, the CDR3 is TGTGCCAGCAGTGATTCCTCCGTGCGGGGTTTTCGGGAAAAACTGTTTTTT.

This clone was recorded a few times. The chain has TRBV6-1 and TRBJ2-1; TRBD2 aligns across 9 bases. The CDR3 is 16 amino acids. Germline assignment: CDR1 MNHNS and CDR2 SASEGT. Unmatched junction bases numbered 4, after V lost 0 bases and J lost 4 bases. The CDR3 region has the DNA TGTGCCAGCAGTGAAGCGGCGGGGGGGCCTTACAATGAGCAGTTCTTC. Its protein is CASSEAAGGPYNEQFF.

The genes are TRBV5-5 and TRBJ2-7; no firm D call. With 4 bases removed from V and 4 bases from J, the gap between germline ends came to 15 bases. The CDR3 consists of 14 residues. Germline V gene lookup returns CDR1 SGHKS and CDR2 YYEKEE (reference sequence). Here the CDR3 DNA reads TGTGCCAGCAGCCAAAAAAGTTGGGCTTACGAGCAGTACTTC. Protein: CASSQKSWAYEQYF.

The chain combines TRBV11-2 with TRBJ2-7; the match to TRBD1 covers 11 bases. This CDR3 has 14 amino acids. The germline gives CDR1 SGHAT, CDR2 FQNNGV. V lost 7 bases and J lost 3; bases outside the gene matches: 5. The CDR3 is CASIRDRGIYEQYF. CDR3 bases: TGTGCCAGCATCCGGGACAGGGGGATCTACGAGCAGTACTTC.

This rearrangement joins TRBV2 to TRBJ2-5; TRBD1 aligns across 7 bases. The V and J ends lost 8 bases and 3 bases, in that order; junction bases with no gene match: 6. This CDR3 comprises 13 residues. Per the germline V gene, CDR1 is SNHLY and CDR2 is FYNNEI. CDR3 sequence: CASGQDQEETQYF. In DNA, the CDR3 is TGTGCCAGCGGACAGGATCAGGAAGAGACCCAGTACTTC. The full variable domain, in which reference TRBV2 and TRBJ2-5 provide the parts outside the CDR3, is EPEVTQTPSHQVTQMGQEVILRCVPISNHLYFYWYRQILGQKVEFLVSFYNNEISEKSEIFDDQFSVERPDGSNFTLKIRSTKLEDSAMYFCASGQDQEETQYFGPGTRLLVL.

J is TRBJ1-2 and V is TRBV19, with a tentative D call TRBD1 (5 bases). The germline V gene encodes CDR1 LNHDA and CDR2 SQIVND (reference sequence). There are 11 residues in the CDR3. Trimming stripped 3 bases from V and 6 bases from J, with 5 bases between. CDR3 DNA sequence: TGTGCCAGTAGTATCAGGGATGGCTACACCTTC. This sequence encodes CASSIRDGYTF. The full variable domain, its missing parts supplied by reference TRBV19 and TRBJ1-2, is DGGITQSPKYLFRKEGQNVTLSCEQNLNHDAMYWYRQDPGQGLRLIYYSQIVNDFQKGDIAEGYSVSREKKESFPLTVTSAQKNPTAFYLCASSIRDGYTFGSGTRLTVV.

This chain joins TRBV7-9 and TRBJ1-2; the match to TRBD1 covers 8 bases. This CDR3 is built from 16 residues. With 1 base clipped from V and 2 bases from J, the junction kept 6 bases outside the gene matches. The germline V gene encodes CDR1 SEHNR and CDR2 FQNEAQ (reference sequence). The CDR3, as DNA: TGTGCCAGCAGCTTAGGCGGGACAGGAGGCAACTATGGCTACACCTTC. The encoded protein is CASSLGGTGGNYGYTF.

The chain recombines TRBV9 with TRBJ2-3; 7 bases line up with TRBD1. V gave up 4 bases and J gave up 0 bases; unmatched junction bases: 8. The CDR3 covers 16 residues. Germline V lookup: CDR1 SGDLS, CDR2 YYNGEE. CDR3 protein: CASSPGQASSTDTQYF. CDR3 DNA sequence: TGTGCCAGCAGCCCCGGACAGGCATCTAGCACAGATACGCAGTATTTT.

V is TRBV10-2 and J is TRBJ2-3; TRBD2 might be the D (5 bases). The CDR3 sequence is 16 residues long. Trimming left V 4 bases short and J 0 bases short, with 14 bases between. The germline V gene encodes CDR1 WSHSY and CDR2 SAAADI. CDR3 protein: CASSVGLSSSTDTQYF. Here the CDR3 DNA reads TGCGCCAGCAGTGTAGGACTTTCGTCTAGCACAGATACGCAGTATTTT.

The chain carries TRBV19 and TRBJ1-2; D perhaps matches TRBD1 (5 bases). There are 17 residues in the CDR3. Trimming took 4 bases from V and 0 from J, leaving 18 bases between them. Looked up from germline, CDR1 is LNHDA and CDR2 is SQIVND (reference sequence). The CDR3 sequence: CASSTTVFSSSNYGYTF. The CDR3 DNA follows: TGTGCCAGTAGTACGACAGTTTTTTCCTCCTCTAACTATGGCTACACCTTC. The whole variable domain, remainder taken from reference TRBV19 and TRBJ1-2, is DGGITQSPKYLFRKEGQNVTLSCEQNLNHDAMYWYRQDPGQGLRLIYYSQIVNDFQKGDIAEGYSVSREKKESFPLTVTSAQKNPTAFYLCASSTTVFSSSNYGYTFGSGTRLTVV.

This chain connects TRBV4-1 to TRBJ2-3; 8 bases are a match to TRBD1. Germline V CDR1 and CDR2: MGHRA, YSYEKL. J gave up 5 bases and V 6 bases, and 13 bases lay outside the gene matches. CDR3 length: 16 amino acids. CDR3 DNA: TGCGCCAGCAGGCCCCTGGGGACAGGAGCCTTAGATACGCAGTATTTT. Translating gives CASRPLGTGALDTQYF.

The genes are TRBV6-4 and TRBJ1-4; 7 bases are a match to TRBD1. The V and J ends lost 3 bases and 4 bases, in that order; junction bases with no gene match: 2. Germline V gene sequence: CDR1 MRHNA, CDR2 SNTAGT. The CDR3 is 14 residues long. CDR3 amino acids: CASSEQGINEKLFF. CDR3 DNA: TGTGCCAGCAGTGAACAGGGGATTAATGAAAAACTGTTTTTT.

The chain uses TRBV7-9 and TRBJ2-5, with 8 bases matching TRBD2. The CDR3 has 14 amino acids. V lost 6 bases to trimming and J lost 5 bases; unmatched junction nucleotides: 8. Germline CDR1 is SEHNR and CDR2 is FQNEAQ (reference sequence). DNA of the CDR3: TGTGCCAGCAGGGATGGACTAGCAGGCGAGACCCAGTACTTC. Its protein product is CASRDGLAGETQYF.